This T cell receptor (beta chain) was profiled in a study of blood T cell repertoires in COVID-19. The CDR3 sequence is 15 residues long. The V gene's germline CDR1 is LNHDA and CDR2 SQIVND (reference sequence). Losses at the gene ends were 11 bases for V and 1 base for J; bases not matched to a gene: 10. This clone was observed a handful of times. In the study's own analysis: Reference gene primer amplification gave nucleated cell count estimates. Here immunoSEQ multiplex PCR was the method, and the copy in TCRdb shows in-frame clones only, minus some. V and J calls and clone size are copied from that table; D and trimming were computed from the DNA. Of 90,000 to 120,000 clones in the sample, roughly 83% were seen once.

This TCR was sampled from a human donor in a cohort sampled during active COVID-19. The genes are TRBV19 and TRBJ2-2; 7 nucleotides align to TRBD1. Sequenced material: peripheral blood. Here the CDR3 reads CASFRRQGNTGELFF. The CDR3 nucleotides are TGTGCCTCTTTCCGCCGACAGGGGAACACCGGGGAGCTGTTTTTT. The full variable domain, its missing parts supplied by reference TRBV19 and TRBJ2-2, is DGGITQSPKYLFRKEGQNVTLSCEQNLNHDAMYWYRQDPGQGLRLIYYSQIVNDFQKGDIAEGYSVSREKKESFPLTVTSAQKNPTAFYLCASFRRQGNTGELFFGEGSRLTVL.